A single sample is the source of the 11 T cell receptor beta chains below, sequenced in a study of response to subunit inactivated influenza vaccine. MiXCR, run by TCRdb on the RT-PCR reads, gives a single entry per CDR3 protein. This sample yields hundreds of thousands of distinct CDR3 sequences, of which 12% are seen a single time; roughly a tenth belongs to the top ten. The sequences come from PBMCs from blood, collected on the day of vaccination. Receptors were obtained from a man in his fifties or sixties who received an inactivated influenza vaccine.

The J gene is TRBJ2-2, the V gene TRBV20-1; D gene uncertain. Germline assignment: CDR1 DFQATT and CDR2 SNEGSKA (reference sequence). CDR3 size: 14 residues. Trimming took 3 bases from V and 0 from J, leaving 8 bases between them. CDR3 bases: TGCAGTGCTAGTATCAGGCCGAACACCGGGGAGCTGTTTTTT. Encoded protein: CSASIRPNTGELFF.

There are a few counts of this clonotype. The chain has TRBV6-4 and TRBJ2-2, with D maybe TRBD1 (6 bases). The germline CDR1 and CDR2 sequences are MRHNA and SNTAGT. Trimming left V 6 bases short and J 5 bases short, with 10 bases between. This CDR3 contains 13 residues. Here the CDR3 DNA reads TGTGCCAGCAGCAAACAGGGTACCGGGGAGCTGTTTTTT. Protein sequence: CASSKQGTGELFF.

CDR3 sequence reads: CAIRDGWEANYGYTF. The CDR3 coding sequence is TGTGCCATCAGGGATGGTTGGGAAGCTAACTATGGCTACACCTTC. This chain links TRBV10-3 with TRBJ1-2; D is unclear. V shed 6 bases and J shed 0 bases, with 14 bases lying between them. The V gene's germline CDR1 is ENHRY and CDR2 SYGVKD. The CDR3 extends over 15 amino acids.

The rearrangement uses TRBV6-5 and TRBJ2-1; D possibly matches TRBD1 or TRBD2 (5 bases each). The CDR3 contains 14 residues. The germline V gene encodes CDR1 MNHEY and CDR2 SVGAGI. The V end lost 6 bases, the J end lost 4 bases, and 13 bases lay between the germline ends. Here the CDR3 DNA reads TGTGCCAGCAGCTACCGGGACGCGTACAATGAGCAGTTCTTC. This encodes CASSYRDAYNEQFF.

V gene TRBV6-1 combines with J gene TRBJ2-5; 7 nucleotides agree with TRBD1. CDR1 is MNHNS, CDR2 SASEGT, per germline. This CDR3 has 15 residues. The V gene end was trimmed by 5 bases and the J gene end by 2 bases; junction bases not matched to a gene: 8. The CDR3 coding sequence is TGTGCCAGCAGTCCGGACAGGAGAACTCAAGAGACCCAGTACTTC. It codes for CASSPDRRTQETQYF.

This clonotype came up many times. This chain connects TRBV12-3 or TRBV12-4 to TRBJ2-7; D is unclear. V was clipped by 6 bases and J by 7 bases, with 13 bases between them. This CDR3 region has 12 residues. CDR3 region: CASRFGPMEQYF. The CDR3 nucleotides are TGTGCCAGCAGATTCGGACCGATGGAGCAGTACTTC.

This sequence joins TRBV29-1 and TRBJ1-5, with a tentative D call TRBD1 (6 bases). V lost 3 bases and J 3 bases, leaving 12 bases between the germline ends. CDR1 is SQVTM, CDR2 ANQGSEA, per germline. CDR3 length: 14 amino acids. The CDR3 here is CSVDQQGPNQPQHF. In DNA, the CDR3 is TGCAGCGTTGACCAACAGGGTCCCAATCAGCCCCAGCATTTT.

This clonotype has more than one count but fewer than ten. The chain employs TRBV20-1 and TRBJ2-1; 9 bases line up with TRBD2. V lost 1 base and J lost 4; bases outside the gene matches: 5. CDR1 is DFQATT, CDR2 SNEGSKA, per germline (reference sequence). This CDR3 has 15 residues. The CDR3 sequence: CSARGRTSEYNEQFF. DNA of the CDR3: TGCAGTGCTAGAGGGAGGACTAGCGAATACAATGAGCAGTTCTTC.

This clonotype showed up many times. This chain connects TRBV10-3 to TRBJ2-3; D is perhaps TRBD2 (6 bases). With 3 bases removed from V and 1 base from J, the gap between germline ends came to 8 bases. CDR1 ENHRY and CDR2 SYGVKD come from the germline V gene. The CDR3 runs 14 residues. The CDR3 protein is CAISDQRGTDTQYF. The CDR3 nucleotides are TGTGCCATCAGTGATCAGCGGGGCACAGATACGCAGTATTTT.

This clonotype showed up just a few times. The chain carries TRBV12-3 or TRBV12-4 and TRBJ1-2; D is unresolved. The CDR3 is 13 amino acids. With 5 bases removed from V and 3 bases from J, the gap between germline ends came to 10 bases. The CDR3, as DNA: TGTGCCAGCAGTGCTAGGGCACACTATGGCTACACCTTC. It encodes CASSARAHYGYTF.

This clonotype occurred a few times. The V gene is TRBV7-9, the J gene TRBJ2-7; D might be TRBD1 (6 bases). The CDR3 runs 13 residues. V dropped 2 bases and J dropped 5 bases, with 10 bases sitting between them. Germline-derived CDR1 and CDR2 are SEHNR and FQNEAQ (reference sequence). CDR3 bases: TGTGCCAGCAGCTTACCAGGGGCCAACGAGCAGTACTTC. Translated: CASSLPGANEQYF.